Following are 20 T cell receptor beta chains from one sample sequenced in a study of T-cell reconstitution after alpha-beta-depleted transplantation in children. Unique molecular identifiers were incorporated into the prepared TCRbeta library. TCRdb fed the PCR reads into MiXCR, producing one record per CDR3 protein. The table shows approximately 980,000 distinct CDR3 sequences, with 25% to 35% occurring only once. The sequencing here drew on PBMCs, mostly from graft donor cells, taken 360 days after TCRalphabeta/CD19-depleted stem cell transplant. These receptors were collected from a boy younger than two who had a stem cell transplant for SCID, so the T cells may come from the graft donor.

A word on this clonotype: One end of the junction varies from germline; a read error may be responsible. The chain has TRBV5-1 and TRBJ2-5; the D gene could be TRBD1 or TRBD2 (6 bases each). CDR3 length equals 16 residues. Germline V lookup: CDR1 SGHRS, CDR2 YFSETQ. The CDR3 loop is CASSLGPGAGQETRYF. The CDR3 coding sequence is TGCGCCAGCAGCTTGGGGCCGGGGGCAGGCCAAGAGACCCGGTACTTC.

This clonotype occurred a few times. The rearrangement uses TRBV20-1 and TRBJ2-7; D remains unclear. V was trimmed by 5 bases and J by 2 bases, leaving 10 bases between them. This CDR3 has 12 residues. CDR1 and CDR2 (germline): DFQATT, SNEGSKA (reference sequence). The DNA for the CDR3 is TGCAGTGCTCGAGGCCTCGCCTACGAGCAGTACTTC. Encoded protein: CSARGLAYEQYF.

This clonotype showed up just a few times. The rearrangement uses TRBV4-1 and TRBJ2-1, with a weak D call TRBD2 (7 bases). The germline V gene encodes CDR1 MGHRA and CDR2 YSYEKL. V was clipped by 2 bases and J by 11 bases, with 13 bases between them. This CDR3 has 13 residues. The CDR3 nucleotides are TGCGCCAGCAGCCAAATGGGGGGGGCGAAGCAGTTCTTC. Its protein is CASSQMGGAKQFF.

The chain has TRBV7-6 and TRBJ2-2; D may be TRBD2 (5 bases). Trimming stripped 0 bases from V and 6 bases from J, with 11 bases between. Looked up from germline, CDR1 is SGHVS and CDR2 is FNYEAQ. This CDR3 has 15 amino acids. The DNA for the CDR3 is TGTGCCAGCAGCTTAGCGGGAGTAGCTGCCGGGGAGCTGTTTTTT. As protein: CASSLAGVAAGELFF.

The chain combines TRBV4-1 with TRBJ2-1; the D call may be TRBD1 or TRBD2 (5 bases each). Germline V gene lookup returns CDR1 MGHRA and CDR2 YSYEKL. The CDR3 totals 17 residues. V was cut by 0 bases and J by 6 bases, with 18 bases left in between. The CDR3 is CASSQDPGLGEINEQFF. The CDR3 nucleotides are TGCGCCAGCAGCCAAGACCCAGGGTTGGGGGAAATCAATGAGCAGTTCTTC.

The chain employs TRBV7-2 and TRBJ2-3; perhaps D is TRBD1 or TRBD2 (5 bases each). Trimming stripped 5 bases from V and 5 bases from J, with 20 bases between. Looked up from germline, CDR1 is SGHTA and CDR2 is FQGNSA. The CDR3 spans 16 residues. The CDR3 region has the DNA TGTGCCAGCAGCCTCGTGGCTAGGGACCCTTTAGATACGCAGTATTTT. This sequence encodes CASSLVARDPLDTQYF. Based on the CDR3 plus reference TRBV7-2 and TRBJ2-3, the full variable domain is GAGVSQSPSNKVTEKGKDVELRCDPISGHTALYWYRQSLGQGLEFLIYFQGNSAPDKSGLPSDRFSAERTGGSVSTLTIQRTQQEDSAVYLCASSLVARDPLDTQYFGPGTRLTVL.

The sample holds a few counts of this clonotype. The rearrangement joins TRBV6-1 to TRBJ2-1; D is possibly TRBD2 (6 bases). This CDR3 contains 14 residues. Trimming removed 7 bases at V and 4 bases at J, with 14 bases between. Germline lookup yields CDR1 MNHNS and CDR2 SASEGT. The CDR3 DNA reads TGTGCCAGCAATGGCCGGGACTCTTACAATGAGCAGTTCTTC. Translation: CASNGRDSYNEQFF.

This clonotype was picked up a small number of times. This chain joins TRBV18 and TRBJ2-2, with D maybe TRBD1 (6 bases). This CDR3 comprises 17 residues. The V gene lost 0 bases and the J gene lost 2 bases, with 13 bases spanning the gap. The germline V gene has CDR1 KGHSH and CDR2 LQKENI. CDR3 loop: CASSPPGHLPNTGELFF. The CDR3 nucleotides are TGTGCCAGCTCACCACCGGGACATCTTCCTAACACCGGGGAGCTGTTTTTT. Drawing the rest from reference TRBV18 and TRBJ2-2, the complete variable domain is NAGVMQNPRHLVRRRGQEARLRCSPMKGHSHVYWYRQLPEEGLKFMVYLQKENIIDESGMPKERFSAEFPKEGPSILRIQQVVRGDSAAYFCASSPPGHLPNTGELFFGEGSRLTVL.

The chain links TRBV18 to TRBJ2-7; D is ambiguous. Trimming left V 2 bases short and J 1 base short, with 9 bases between. Germline assignment: CDR1 KGHSH and CDR2 LQKENI. This CDR3 contains 14 residues. The DNA of the CDR3 is TGTGCCAGCTCACCAGCCCGGAATTCCTACGAGCAGTACTTC. Its translation is CASSPARNSYEQYF. Complete variable domain (other parts from reference TRBV18 and TRBJ2-7): NAGVMQNPRHLVRRRGQEARLRCSPMKGHSHVYWYRQLPEEGLKFMVYLQKENIIDESGMPKERFSAEFPKEGPSILRIQQVVRGDSAAYFCASSPARNSYEQYFGPGTRLTVT.

This chain links TRBV5-1 with TRBJ2-1, with 12 bases matching TRBD2. With V trimmed by 3 bases and J by 2 bases, 3 bases remained unmatched. This CDR3 is 16 amino acids long. Germline CDR1 reads SGHRS; CDR2 reads YFSETQ. The CDR3 nucleotides read TGCGCCAGCAGCTGGACTAGCGGGGTAACCTACAATGAGCAGTTCTTC. Translation: CASSWTSGVTYNEQFF.

This clonotype was found a few times. The chain employs TRBV20-1 and TRBJ2-7; D might be TRBD2 (6 bases). There are 15 residues in the CDR3. Germline loops: CDR1 DFQATT, CDR2 SNEGSKA (reference sequence). The V gene lost 0 bases and the J gene lost 3 bases, with 15 bases spanning the gap. The CDR3 DNA follows: TGCAGTGCTAGAGATCTGTCCGCTAGCGTCTACGAGCAGTACTTC. Its translation: CSARDLSASVYEQYF.

This clonotype was seen a few times. J is TRBJ2-7 and V is TRBV20-1; D is undetermined. The germline V gene has CDR1 DFQATT and CDR2 SNEGSKA (reference sequence). V lost 6 bases to trimming and J lost 6 bases, with 15 bases between them. The length of the CDR3 is 12 residues. The CDR3 sequence is CSALSRGSEQYF. CDR3 DNA sequence: TGCAGTGCCCTCTCGAGAGGCAGCGAGCAGTACTTC.

CDR3 sequence: CASSPDPDRDSSYEQYF. The CDR3 DNA follows: TGCGCCAGCAGCCCCGACCCGGACAGAGACAGCTCCTACGAGCAGTACTTC. This chain joins TRBV5-1 and TRBJ2-7, with TRBD1 as a possible D gene (6 bases). This CDR3 has 17 amino acids. Germline V lookup: CDR1 SGHRS, CDR2 YFSETQ. V was shortened by 4 bases and J by 0 bases, with 20 bases between the two germline ends.

This clonotype was observed at least ten times. The J gene is TRBJ2-7, the V gene TRBV4-2, with 8 bases matching TRBD2. The CDR3 consists of 16 residues. From germline, CDR1 is LGHNA and CDR2 YNFKEQ. Trimming cost V 0 bases and J 4 bases; bases outside gene matches: 8. The CDR3 region is CASSQDGGRGAYEQYF. CDR3 nucleotide sequence: TGTGCCAGCAGCCAAGATGGGGGGCGGGGGGCTTACGAGCAGTACTTC.

The chain carries TRBV5-1 and TRBJ1-6, with no clear D. V lost 3 bases, J lost 7 bases, and 17 bases lay in between. The CDR3 has 16 amino acids. Germline-derived CDR1 and CDR2 are SGHRS and YFSETQ. The CDR3 protein is CASSWEGALGNSPLHF. In DNA, the CDR3 is TGCGCCAGCAGCTGGGAGGGTGCCTTGGGAAATTCACCCCTCCACTTT.

V is TRBV4-3 and J is TRBJ2-7, with 8 nucleotides matching TRBD1. The CDR3 runs to 16 residues. The V segment lost 3 bases and the J segment 4 bases; nucleotides outside the gene matches: 11. Germline assignment: CDR1 LGHNA and CDR2 YSLEER. CDR3 coding DNA: TGCGCCAGCAGCCAGGACAGGGAGTCCTCACCATACGAGCAGTACTTC. Its translation is CASSQDRESSPYEQYF.

The genes are TRBV2 and TRBJ2-7, with TRBD1 matching over 7 bases. The germline gives CDR1 SNHLY, CDR2 FYNNEI. The CDR3 is 13 residues long. V shed 5 bases, J shed 4 bases, and the junction held 5 bases outside the gene matches. The chain's CDR3 is CASSRTGQYEQYF. The CDR3 DNA sequence: TGTGCCAGCAGTAGAACGGGACAGTACGAGCAGTACTTC.

This clonotype was counted between two and nine times. The chain is built from TRBV7-6 and TRBJ2-1; 11 bases match TRBD2. J was trimmed by 2 bases and V by 2 bases; bases with no gene match: 5. The CDR3 length is 17 residues. The V gene's germline CDR1 is SGHVS and CDR2 FNYEAQ. CDR3 protein: CASSLILAGGAYNEQFF. The CDR3 DNA follows: TGTGCCAGCAGCTTAATCCTAGCGGGGGGCGCCTACAATGAGCAGTTCTTC.

This clonotype turned up a few times. The chain couples TRBV28 to TRBJ2-3, with a tentative D call TRBD2 (5 bases). CDR3 length equals 18 residues. V lost 2 bases and J 2 bases, leaving 20 bases between the germline ends. Germline lookup yields CDR1 MDHEN and CDR2 SYDVKM. CDR3 sequence: CASSLVGNSAPTTDTQYF. The CDR3 nucleotides read TGTGCCAGCAGTTTAGTCGGGAATAGCGCCCCTACCACAGATACGCAGTATTTT.

V usage is TRBV6-1 and J usage is TRBJ2-7, with 10 bases lining up with TRBD1. Germline CDR1 reads MNHNS; CDR2 reads SASEGT. The trim removed 5 bases at V and 0 bases at J, leaving 7 bases unmatched. CDR3 length: 16 residues. The CDR3 loop reads CASSRRQGALSYEQYF. Here the CDR3 DNA reads TGTGCCAGCAGTCGCCGACAGGGGGCTCTCTCCTACGAGCAGTACTTC.